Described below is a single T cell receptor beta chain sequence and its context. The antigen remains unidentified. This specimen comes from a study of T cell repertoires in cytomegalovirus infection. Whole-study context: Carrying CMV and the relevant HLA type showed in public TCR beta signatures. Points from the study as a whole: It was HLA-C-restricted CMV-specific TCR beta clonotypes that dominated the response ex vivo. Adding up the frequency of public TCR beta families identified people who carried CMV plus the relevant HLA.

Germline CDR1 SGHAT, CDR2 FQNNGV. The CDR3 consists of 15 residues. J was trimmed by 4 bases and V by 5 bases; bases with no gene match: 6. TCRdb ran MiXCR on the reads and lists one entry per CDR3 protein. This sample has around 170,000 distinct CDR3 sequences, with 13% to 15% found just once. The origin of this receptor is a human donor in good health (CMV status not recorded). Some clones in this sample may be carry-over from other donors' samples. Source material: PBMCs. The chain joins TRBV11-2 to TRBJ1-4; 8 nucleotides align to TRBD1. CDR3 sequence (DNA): TGTGCCAGCAGCCTCCGGACAGGGAATAATGAAAAACTGTTTTTT. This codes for CASSLRTGNNEKLFF.